This T cell receptor beta chain was retrieved from a study of T cell changes during pregnancy in multiple sclerosis. Some clones are missing from TCRdb's copy, which holds only in-frame ones; the method was immunoSEQ multiplex PCR. The data contain approximately 83,000 clones, roughly 93% of them singletons. Germline lookup yields CDR1 SEHNR and CDR2 FQNEAQ (reference sequence). The CDR3 is 15 amino acids. V lost 5 bases and J lost 0, with 8 bases in between. The sample in question was peripheral blood, obtained in the third trimester of pregnancy. The V call is TRBV7-9, the J call TRBJ2-6; D remains unclear. The origin of this receptor is a female donor with multiple sclerosis, enrolled in a pregnancy study. Written as DNA, the CDR3 is TGTGCCAGCAGCCCGTTTAGCTCTGGGGCCAACGTCCTGACTTTC. Its translation: CASSPFSSGANVLTF.